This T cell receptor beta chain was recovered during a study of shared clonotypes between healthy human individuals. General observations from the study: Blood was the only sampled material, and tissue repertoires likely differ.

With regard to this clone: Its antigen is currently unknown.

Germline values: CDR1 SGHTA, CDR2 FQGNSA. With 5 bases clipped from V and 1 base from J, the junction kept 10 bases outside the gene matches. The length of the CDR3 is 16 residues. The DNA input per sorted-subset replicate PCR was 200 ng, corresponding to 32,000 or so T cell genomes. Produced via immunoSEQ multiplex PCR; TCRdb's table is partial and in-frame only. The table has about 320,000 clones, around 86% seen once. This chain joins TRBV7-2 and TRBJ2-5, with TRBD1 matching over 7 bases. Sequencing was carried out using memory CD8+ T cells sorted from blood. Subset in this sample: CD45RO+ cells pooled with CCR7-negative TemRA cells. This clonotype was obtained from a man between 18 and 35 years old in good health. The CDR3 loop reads CASSLPRQGVQETQYF. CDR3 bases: TGTGCCAGCAGCCTACCAAGACAGGGCGTCCAAGAGACCCAGTACTTC. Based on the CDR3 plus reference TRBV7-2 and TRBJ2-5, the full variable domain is GAGVSQSPSNKVTEKGKDVELRCDPISGHTALYWYRQSLGQGLEFLIYFQGNSAPDKSGLPSDRFSAERTGGSVSTLTIQRTQQEDSAVYLCASSLPRQGVQETQYFGPGTRLLVL.